These 23 T cell receptor beta chains came from one sample sequenced in a study of T cells in Graves' hyperthyroidism and ophthalmopathy. Amplified TCR beta CDR3 regions came from RNA transcripts. The HTBI primer set served for first-round RT-PCR of the TCR CDR3. TCRdb re-derived calls from the multiplex PCR reads in MiXCR, one entry per CDR3 protein. The sample comprises about 600,000 distinct CDR3 sequences, 14% of which are singletons, and about 7% rests with the top ten. Sequencing was carried out using blood. The receptors stem from a woman between 18 and 29 years old with Graves' ophthalmopathy.

Many counts were recorded for this clonotype. The gene calls are TRBV28 and TRBJ1-1, with D perhaps TRBD1 (5 bases). Germline V lookup: CDR1 MDHEN, CDR2 SYDVKM. V lost 1 base and J lost 0, with 12 bases in between. This CDR3 spans 16 amino acids. The CDR3 region is CASSLFRGKMNTEAFF. CDR3 in DNA: TGTGCCAGCAGTTTATTCCGGGGGAAGATGAACACTGAAGCTTTCTTT.

V usage is TRBV7-9 and J usage is TRBJ2-1; D unclear. V lost 5 bases and J lost 8, with 10 bases in between. The length of the CDR3 is 12 residues. CDR1 SEHNR and CDR2 FQNEAQ come from the germline V gene (reference sequence). This CDR3 is CASSPTFHEQFF. In nucleotides, the CDR3 is TGTGCCAGCAGCCCCACCTTCCATGAGCAGTTCTTC.

This clonotype was detected many times. This chain joins TRBV27 and TRBJ2-3; D may match TRBD1 or TRBD2 (5 bases each). From germline, CDR1 is MNHEY and CDR2 SMNVEV (reference sequence). CDR3 length: 16 residues. The V gene lost 6 bases and the J gene lost 2 bases, with 18 bases spanning the gap. The CDR3 DNA is TGTGCCAGCAGGAAATGGGGGAGAGGGTCCACAGATACGCAGTATTTT. Its translation is CASRKWGRGSTDTQYF.

The CDR3, as DNA: TGTGCCAGCAGCTTAGGGGGGGGAATAACAGATACGCAGTATTTT. It encodes CASSLGGGITDTQYF. The rearrangement links TRBV7-9 to TRBJ2-3; 7 positions match TRBD2. Per germline, CDR1 SEHNR and CDR2 FQNEAQ (reference sequence). The CDR3 covers 15 residues. V lost 1 base and J lost 3; bases outside the gene matches: 4.

There are a few counts of this clonotype. V gene TRBV10-3 combines with J gene TRBJ1-5; D may be TRBD1 (5 bases). The CDR3 sequence is 19 residues long. Looked up from germline, CDR1 is ENHRY and CDR2 is SYGVKD. V was trimmed by 1 base and J by 0 bases, leaving 19 bases between them. CDR3 amino acids: CAISEFLQVREDSNQPQHF. CDR3 nucleotide sequence: TGTGCCATCAGTGAGTTTCTACAGGTCCGGGAAGATAGCAATCAGCCCCAGCATTTT.

This chain uses TRBV29-1 with TRBJ1-4; perhaps TRBD1 as D (6 bases). The CDR3 length is 20 residues. In germline, CDR1 is SQVTM, CDR2 ANQGSEA. With 6 bases removed from V and 4 bases from J, the gap between germline ends came to 33 bases. The chain's CDR3 is CSVVEGEAGESPTFNEKLFF. The CDR3 nucleotides read TGCAGCGTCGTTGAGGGGGAGGCAGGCGAATCTCCCACCTTTAATGAAAAACTGTTTTTT.

There are a few counts of this clonotype. The chain uses TRBV4-2 and TRBJ2-3; 14 bases are shared with TRBD2. This CDR3 is 16 amino acids long. From germline, CDR1 is LGHNA and CDR2 YNFKEQ. J lost 6 bases, V lost 4 bases, and 6 bases had no gene match. The CDR3 spells CASSLLGLAGVDTQYF. In nucleotides, the CDR3 is TGTGCCAGCAGCCTGTTGGGACTAGCGGGAGTTGATACGCAGTATTTT.

V is TRBV4-3 and J is TRBJ2-1, with TRBD2 matching over 12 bases. J lost 0 bases, V lost 0 bases, and 3 bases had no gene match. The CDR3 runs 18 residues. Germline assignment: CDR1 LGHNA and CDR2 YSLEER. This CDR3 reads CASSQDPTSGGSYNEQFF. CDR3 nucleotide sequence: TGCGCCAGCAGCCAAGACCCGACTAGCGGGGGCTCCTACAATGAGCAGTTCTTC.

This clonotype has a count of ten or more. J is TRBJ1-5 and V is TRBV20-1, with 9 bases lining up with TRBD1. The CDR3 runs to 16 residues. Germline V CDR1 and CDR2: DFQATT, SNEGSKA (reference sequence). V shed 1 base and J 1 base; nucleotides not matched to a gene: 5. In DNA form, the CDR3 reads TGCAGTGCTAGAGTGGGACAGGGTCGCAGCAATCAGCCCCAGCATTTT. Protein product: CSARVGQGRSNQPQHF.

This clonotype was recorded many times. The V gene is TRBV28, the J gene TRBJ2-5; the D gene is possibly TRBD2 (6 bases). Germline lookup yields CDR1 MDHEN and CDR2 SYDVKM. V was pared by 3 bases and J by 5 bases, with 10 bases between. This CDR3 is 13 amino acids long. The CDR3 here is CASSFTGGETQYF. The CDR3 coding sequence is TGTGCCAGCAGTTTTACAGGAGGGGAGACCCAGTACTTC. The whole variable domain, filled in from reference TRBV28 and TRBJ2-5, reads DVKVTQSSRYLVKRTGEKVFLECVQDMDHENMFWYRQDPGLGLRLIYFSYDVKMKEKGDIPEGYSVSREKKERFSLILESASTNQTSMYLCASSFTGGETQYFGPGTRLLVL.

Ten or more counts support this clonotype. The chain recombines TRBV12-3 or TRBV12-4 with TRBJ2-1, with TRBD2 matching over 11 bases. Germline trimming cut 3 bases from V and 7 bases from J; bases unmatched to any gene: 8. This CDR3 comprises 16 residues. CDR3 sequence reads: CASSFLAGGPINEQFF. The CDR3, as DNA: TGTGCCAGCAGTTTCTTAGCGGGAGGGCCCATTAATGAGCAGTTCTTC.

The gene calls are TRBV10-3 and TRBJ2-1, with 14 bases that match TRBD2. This CDR3 is 15 amino acids long. V lost 7 bases, J lost 7 bases, and 6 bases stayed unmatched. The V gene's germline CDR1 is ENHRY and CDR2 SYGVKD. CDR3 DNA: TGTGCCATCAATAGACTAGCGGGAGGGCCGAATGAGCAGTTCTTC. It yields the protein CAINRLAGGPNEQFF.

As to this clonotype: This may come from a read error, since a much larger clone is one base off. The chain joins TRBV2 to TRBJ2-6; D unresolved. The germline gives CDR1 SNHLY, CDR2 FYNNEI. The CDR3 consists of 14 residues. DNA for the CDR3: TGTGCCGGCAGTCGACCTACTGGGGCCAACGTCCTGACTTTC. Its translation is CAGSRPTGANVLTF.

In its sample, this clonotype was seen a few times. The rearrangement uses TRBV20-1 and TRBJ2-3; 10 nucleotides agree with TRBD1. The germline gives CDR1 DFQATT, CDR2 SNEGSKA (reference sequence). CDR3 length: 15 amino acids. The V gene end was trimmed by 5 bases and the J gene end by 3 bases; junction bases not matched to a gene: 8. The DNA of the CDR3 is TGCAGTGCTGGCATCCGGGACAGGGGAACAGATACGCAGTATTTT. Its translation is CSAGIRDRGTDTQYF.

The rearrangement joins TRBV20-1 to TRBJ2-7; tentative D call: TRBD2 (6 bases). Germline V CDR1 and CDR2: DFQATT, SNEGSKA (reference sequence). The V end lost 2 bases, the J end lost 5 bases, and 16 bases lay between the germline ends. This CDR3 is 14 amino acids long. The CDR3 loop is CSARWGGKFNEQYF. The CDR3 nucleotides read TGCAGTGCTAGATGGGGCGGGAAGTTCAACGAGCAGTACTTC.

The chain couples TRBV24-1 to TRBJ2-6; D unclear. Trimming took 7 bases from V and 0 from J, leaving 9 bases between them. CDR1 is KGHDR, CDR2 SFDVKD, per germline. The CDR3 spans 15 residues. Here the CDR3 reads CATRDGRSGANVLTF. For the CDR3, the DNA is TGTGCCACCAGGGACGGTCGCTCTGGGGCCAACGTCCTGACTTTC.

This clonotype was seen ten or more times. The chain joins TRBV7-6 to TRBJ1-5; 8 bases map to TRBD1. The CDR3 is 17 residues long. The trim removed 5 bases at V and 3 bases at J, leaving 12 bases unmatched. Germline CDR1 is SGHVS and CDR2 is FNYEAQ. The CDR3 bases are TGTGCCAGCAGCCCATCCCCGAGACAGGGGATCAATCAGCCCCAGCATTTT. This codes for CASSPSPRQGINQPQHF.

In its sample, this clonotype was seen many times. The rearrangement uses TRBV6-2 or TRBV6-3 and TRBJ1-5; 8 nucleotides line up with TRBD1. Germline-derived CDR1 and CDR2 are MNHEY and SVGEGT. The CDR3 is 17 amino acids. V lost 0 bases and J lost 0; bases outside the gene matches: 4. The CDR3 reads CASSYSKTGDSNQPQHF. The CDR3 nucleotides are TGTGCCAGCAGTTACTCCAAGACAGGGGATAGCAATCAGCCCCAGCATTTT.

This clonotype was recorded at least ten times. V and J are TRBV18 and TRBJ2-1, with D perhaps given as TRBD1 or TRBD2 (5 bases each). The CDR3 sequence is 15 residues long. The germline CDR1 and CDR2 sequences are KGHSH and LQKENI. V lost 3 bases to trimming and J lost 7 bases, with 16 bases between them. For the CDR3, the DNA is TGTGCCAGCTCACCCCGGGTTCGGGGCGAGAATGAGCAGTTCTTC. It specifies CASSPRVRGENEQFF. Combining the CDR3 with reference TRBV18 and TRBJ2-1 gives the whole variable domain NAGVMQNPRHLVRRRGQEARLRCSPMKGHSHVYWYRQLPEEGLKFMVYLQKENIIDESGMPKERFSAEFPKEGPSILRIQQVVRGDSAAYFCASSPRVRGENEQFFGPGTRLTVL.

This clonotype was found many times. The rearrangement links TRBV11-2 to TRBJ2-2; 7 bases match TRBD2. Germline values: CDR1 SGHAT, CDR2 FQNNGV. The ends lost 5 bases at V and 1 base at J; junction bases unmatched: 1. The CDR3 extends over 14 amino acids. The CDR3 bases are TGTGCCAGCAGCCCGGGGGGGAACACCGGGGAGCTGTTTTTT. Its translation: CASSPGGNTGELFF.

This clonotype was counted ten times or more. The rearrangement links TRBV2 to TRBJ2-1, with a tentative D call TRBD2 (5 bases). CDR1 SNHLY and CDR2 FYNNEI come from the germline V gene. Trimming left V 4 bases short and J 5 bases short, with 9 bases between. This CDR3 comprises 13 residues. In nucleotides, the CDR3 is TGTGCCAGCAGTGTTGGACTGAACAATGAGCAGTTCTTC. It specifies CASSVGLNNEQFF. The full variable domain, with the rest looked up from reference TRBV2 and TRBJ2-1, is EPEVTQTPSHQVTQMGQEVILRCVPISNHLYFYWYRQILGQKVEFLVSFYNNEISEKSEIFDDQFSVERPDGSNFTLKIRSTKLEDSAMYFCASSVGLNNEQFFGPGTRLTVL.

The table lists this clonotype with many counts. This chain joins TRBV7-3 and TRBJ2-7; 7 bases agree with TRBD2. The CDR3 has 15 residues. The V gene end was trimmed by 2 bases and the J gene end by 2 bases; junction bases not matched to a gene: 6. The germline V gene has CDR1 SGHTA and CDR2 FQGTGA. In nucleotides, the CDR3 is TGTGCCAGCAGCTTACGGCTAGCGGACACCTACGAGCAGTACTTC. This translates into CASSLRLADTYEQYF. Full variable domain (rest looked up from reference TRBV7-3 and TRBJ2-7): GAGVSQTPSNKVTEKGKYVELRCDPISGHTALYWYRQSLGQGPEFLIYFQGTGAADDSGLPNDRFFAVRPEGSVSTLKIQRTERGDSAVYLCASSLRLADTYEQYFGPGTRLTVT.

This clonotype has just a few counts. The V call is TRBV13, the J call TRBJ2-1; 10 bases map to TRBD2. Germline assignment: CDR1 PRHDT and CDR2 FYEKMQ (reference sequence). The CDR3 is 19 amino acids. Germline trimming cut 1 base from V and 0 bases from J; bases unmatched to any gene: 9. The CDR3: CASSLVWTSGGFSYNEQFF. The CDR3 bases are TGTGCCAGCAGCTTAGTCTGGACTAGCGGAGGATTCTCCTACAATGAGCAGTTCTTC.